What follows are 2 T cell receptor beta chains derived from one specimen sequenced in a study of regulatory T cells in long-lasting Graves disease. Libraries of TCR beta came from iRepertoire HTBI primers plus Arm-PCR of CDR3 regions. TCRdb analysed the multiplex PCR reads with MiXCR anew, one entry per CDR3 protein. The profile covers around 360,000 distinct CDR3 sequences, with roughly 16% appearing a single time and just over 20% taken by the ten largest. Indicated time point: newly diagnosed GD, antithyroid drugs for less than 3 months. Generation of the TCR library employed RNA extracted from PBMCs. The same data also went into a second study, on T cells in Graves' hyperthyroidism and ophthalmopathy.

The specimen was peripheral blood mononuclear cells (PBMCs), collected at new diagnosis, from a patient treated with antithyroid drugs. These TCRs come from a woman aged 18-30 years with Graves disease.

This clonotype was counted ten times or more. The V gene is TRBV7-3, the J gene TRBJ2-3, with D tentatively TRBD1 or TRBD2 (6 bases each). CDR3 length: 16 residues. Germline V gene data show CDR1 as SGHTA and CDR2 as FQGTGA. V lost 5 bases and J 7 bases, leaving 22 bases between the germline ends. The CDR3 coding sequence is TGTGCCAGCAGCCCACTCGAGGAGGGGGAGCGACATACGCAGTATTTT. Translating it yields CASSPLEEGERHTQYF.

This clonotype was seen just once. A read error may be the cause here, since a much bigger clone is one base away. The gene calls are TRBV20-1 and TRBJ2-1; D may be TRBD2 (7 bases). The CDR3 is made up of 17 amino acids. The germline V and J ends were trimmed by 6 bases and 1 base, with 22 bases remaining between them. The germline CDR1 and CDR2 sequences are DFQATT and SNEGSKA (reference sequence). The CDR3 bases are TGCAGTGCCAGTCGGCTAGAGGGGGGGGGTTCCTACAATGAGCAGTTCTTC. Protein product: CSASRLEGGGSYNEQFF.